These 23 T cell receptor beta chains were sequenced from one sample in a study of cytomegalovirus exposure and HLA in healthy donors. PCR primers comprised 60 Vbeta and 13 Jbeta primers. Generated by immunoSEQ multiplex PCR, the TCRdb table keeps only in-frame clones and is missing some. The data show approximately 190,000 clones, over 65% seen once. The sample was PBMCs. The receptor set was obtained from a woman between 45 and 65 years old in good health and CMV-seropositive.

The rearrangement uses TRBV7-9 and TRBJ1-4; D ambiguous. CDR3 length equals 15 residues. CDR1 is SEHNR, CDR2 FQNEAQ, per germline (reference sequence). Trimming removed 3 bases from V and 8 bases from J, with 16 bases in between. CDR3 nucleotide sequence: TGTGCCAGCAGCTTCGGACGGACTAGGAACGAAAAACTGTTTTTT. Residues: CASSFGRTRNEKLFF.

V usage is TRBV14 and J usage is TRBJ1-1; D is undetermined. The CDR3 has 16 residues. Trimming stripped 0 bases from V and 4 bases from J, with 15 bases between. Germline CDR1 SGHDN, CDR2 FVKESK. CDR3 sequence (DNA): TGTGCCAGCAGCCAAGACGGGGAAAAAATAGGCACTGAAGCTTTCTTT. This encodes CASSQDGEKIGTEAFF. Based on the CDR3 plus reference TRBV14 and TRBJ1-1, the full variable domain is EAGVTQFPSHSVIEKGQTVTLRCDPISGHDNLYWYRRVMGKEIKFLLHFVKESKQDESGMPNNRFLAERTGGTYSTLKVQPAELEDSGVYFCASSQDGEKIGTEAFFGQGTRLTVV.

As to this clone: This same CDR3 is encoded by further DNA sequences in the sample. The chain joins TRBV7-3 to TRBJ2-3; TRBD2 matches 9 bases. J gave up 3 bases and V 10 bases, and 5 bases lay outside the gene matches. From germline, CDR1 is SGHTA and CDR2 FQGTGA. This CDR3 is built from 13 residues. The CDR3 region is CATRAGGTDTQYF. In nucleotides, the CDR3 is TGTGCCACCCGAGCGGGGGGAACAGATACGCAGTATTTT. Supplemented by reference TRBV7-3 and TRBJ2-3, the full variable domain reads GAGVSQTPSNKVTEKGKYVELRCDPISGHTALYWYRQSLGQGPEFLIYFQGTGAADDSGLPNDRFFAVRPEGSVSTLKIQRTERGDSAVYLCATRAGGTDTQYFGPGTRLTVL.

The CDR3 bases are TGTGCCAGCAGCGTAGGGGGGACTACTGGGGAGCTGTTTTTT. It yields the protein CASSVGGTTGELFF. The rearrangement uses TRBV7-2 and TRBJ2-2; D perhaps matches TRBD2 (7 bases). The germline V gene encodes CDR1 SGHTA and CDR2 FQGNSA. V gave up 5 bases and J gave up 8 bases, with 15 bases separating them. The CDR3 length is 14 residues.

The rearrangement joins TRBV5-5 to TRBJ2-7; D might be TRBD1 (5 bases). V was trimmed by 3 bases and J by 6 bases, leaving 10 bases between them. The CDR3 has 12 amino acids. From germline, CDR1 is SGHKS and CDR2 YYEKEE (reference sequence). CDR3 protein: CASSSGIGEQYF. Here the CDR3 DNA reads TGTGCCAGCAGCTCAGGGATCGGCGAGCAGTACTTC.

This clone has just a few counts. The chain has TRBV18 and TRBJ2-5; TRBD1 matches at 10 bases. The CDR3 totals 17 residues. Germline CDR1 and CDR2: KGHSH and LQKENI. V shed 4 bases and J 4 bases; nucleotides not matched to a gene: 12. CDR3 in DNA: TGTGCCAGCTCACTCAACCCCGGGACAGGGGTCGGAGAGACCCAGTACTTC. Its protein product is CASSLNPGTGVGETQYF. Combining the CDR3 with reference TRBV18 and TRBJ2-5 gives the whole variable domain NAGVMQNPRHLVRRRGQEARLRCSPMKGHSHVYWYRQLPEEGLKFMVYLQKENIIDESGMPKERFSAEFPKEGPSILRIQQVVRGDSAAYFCASSLNPGTGVGETQYFGPGTRLLVL.

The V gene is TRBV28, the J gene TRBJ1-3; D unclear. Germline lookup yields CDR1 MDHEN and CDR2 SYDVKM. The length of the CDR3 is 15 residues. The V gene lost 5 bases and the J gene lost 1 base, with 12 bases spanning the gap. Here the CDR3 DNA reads TGTGCCAGCAGTGCGACCACAGCATCTGGAAACACCATATATTTT. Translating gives CASSATTASGNTIYF.

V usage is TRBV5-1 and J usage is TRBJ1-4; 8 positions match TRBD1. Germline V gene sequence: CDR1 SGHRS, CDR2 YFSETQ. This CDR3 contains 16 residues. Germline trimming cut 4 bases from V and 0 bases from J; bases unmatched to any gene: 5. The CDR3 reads CASSVGQGATNEKLFF. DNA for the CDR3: TGCGCCAGCAGCGTTGGACAGGGAGCAACTAATGAAAAACTGTTTTTT. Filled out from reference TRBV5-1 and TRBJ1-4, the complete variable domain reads KAGVTQTPRYLIKTRGQQVTLSCSPISGHRSVSWYQQTPGQGLQFLFEYFSETQRNKGNFPGRFSGRQFSNSRSEMNVSTLELGDSALYLCASSVGQGATNEKLFFGSGTQLSVL.

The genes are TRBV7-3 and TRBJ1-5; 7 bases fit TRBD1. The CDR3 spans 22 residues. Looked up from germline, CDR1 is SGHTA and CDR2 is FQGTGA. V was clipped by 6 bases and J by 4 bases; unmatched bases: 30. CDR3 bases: TGTGCCAGCAGACTTTTGGGATCAGGGGCTTGCCGTTACAGGGGAGGTAATCAGCCCCAGCATTTT. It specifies CASRLLGSGACRYRGGNQPQHF.

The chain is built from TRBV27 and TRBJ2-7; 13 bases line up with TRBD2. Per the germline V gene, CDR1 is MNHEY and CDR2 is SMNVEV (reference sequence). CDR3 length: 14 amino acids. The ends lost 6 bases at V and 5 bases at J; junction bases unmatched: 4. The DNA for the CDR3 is TGTGCCAGCAGCCGACTAGCGGGGGGCCACGAGCAGTACTTC. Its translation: CASSRLAGGHEQYF.

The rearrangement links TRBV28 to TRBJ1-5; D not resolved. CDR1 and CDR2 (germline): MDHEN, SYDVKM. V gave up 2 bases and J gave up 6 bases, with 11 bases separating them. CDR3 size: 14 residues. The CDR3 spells CASSLRVASQPQHF. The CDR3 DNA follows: TGTGCCAGCAGTTTACGGGTAGCGAGTCAGCCCCAGCATTTT.

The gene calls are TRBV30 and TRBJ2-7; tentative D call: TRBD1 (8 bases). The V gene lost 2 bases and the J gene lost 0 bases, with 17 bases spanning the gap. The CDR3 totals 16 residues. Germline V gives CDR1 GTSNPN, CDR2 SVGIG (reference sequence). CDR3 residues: CAWSPRTGRGSYEQYF. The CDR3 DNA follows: TGTGCCTGGAGTCCCAGGACAGGGAGGGGCTCCTACGAGCAGTACTTC. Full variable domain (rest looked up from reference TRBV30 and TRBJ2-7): SQTIHQWPATLVQPVGSPLSLECTVEGTSNPNLYWYRQAAGRGLQLLFYSVGIGQISSEVPQNLSASRPQDRQFILSSKKLLLSDSGFYLCAWSPRTGRGSYEQYFGPGTRLTVT.

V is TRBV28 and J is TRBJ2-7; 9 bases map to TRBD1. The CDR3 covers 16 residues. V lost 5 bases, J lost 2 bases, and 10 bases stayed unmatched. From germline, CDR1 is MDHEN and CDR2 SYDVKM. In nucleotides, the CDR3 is TGTGCCAGCAGTCCCCGAGCGGGACAGGGACCCTACGAGCAGTACTTC. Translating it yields CASSPRAGQGPYEQYF.

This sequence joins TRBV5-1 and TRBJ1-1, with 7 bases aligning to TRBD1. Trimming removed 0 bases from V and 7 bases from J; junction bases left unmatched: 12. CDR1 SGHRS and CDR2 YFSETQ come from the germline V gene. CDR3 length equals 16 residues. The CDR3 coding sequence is TGCGCCAGCAGCTTGGCTGGTACAGCAACAGGGGTTGAAGCTTTCTTT. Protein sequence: CASSLAGTATGVEAFF.

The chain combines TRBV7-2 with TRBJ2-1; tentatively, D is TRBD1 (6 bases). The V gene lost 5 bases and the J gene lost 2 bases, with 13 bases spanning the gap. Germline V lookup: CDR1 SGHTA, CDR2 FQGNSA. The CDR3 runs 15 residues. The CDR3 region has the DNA TGTGCCAGCAGCACCGGGACAACCACCTACAATGAGCAGTTCTTC. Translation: CASSTGTTTYNEQFF. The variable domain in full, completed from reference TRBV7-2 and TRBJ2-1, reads GAGVSQSPSNKVTEKGKDVELRCDPISGHTALYWYRQSLGQGLEFLIYFQGNSAPDKSGLPSDRFSAERTGGSVSTLTIQRTQQEDSAVYLCASSTGTTTYNEQFFGPGTRLTVL.

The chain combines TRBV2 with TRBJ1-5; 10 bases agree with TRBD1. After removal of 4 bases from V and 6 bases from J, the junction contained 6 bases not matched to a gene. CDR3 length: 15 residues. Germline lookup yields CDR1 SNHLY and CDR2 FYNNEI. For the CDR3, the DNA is TGTGCCAGCAGTGGGGACAGGGGAGGGGGTCAGCCCCAGCATTTT. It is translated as CASSGDRGGGQPQHF.

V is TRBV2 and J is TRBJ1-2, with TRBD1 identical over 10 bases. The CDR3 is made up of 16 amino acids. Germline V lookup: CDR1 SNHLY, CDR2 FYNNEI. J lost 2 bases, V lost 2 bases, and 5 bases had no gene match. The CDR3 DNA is TGTGCCAGCAGTGAACTCGGACAGGGGGTGAACTATGGCTACACCTTC. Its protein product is CASSELGQGVNYGYTF.

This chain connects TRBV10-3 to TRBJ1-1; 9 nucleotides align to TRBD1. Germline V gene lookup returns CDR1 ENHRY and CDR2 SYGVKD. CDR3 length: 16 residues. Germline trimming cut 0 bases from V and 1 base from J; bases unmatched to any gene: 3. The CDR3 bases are TGTGCCATCAGTGAGTCGACAGGGGGAAGGAACACTGAAGCTTTCTTT. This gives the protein CAISESTGGRNTEAFF.

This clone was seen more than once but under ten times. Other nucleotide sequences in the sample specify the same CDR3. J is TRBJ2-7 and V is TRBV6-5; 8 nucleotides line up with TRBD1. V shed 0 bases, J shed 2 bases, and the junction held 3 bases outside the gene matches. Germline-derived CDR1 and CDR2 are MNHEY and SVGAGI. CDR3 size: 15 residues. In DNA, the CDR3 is TGTGCCAGCAGTTACTCCGGGACAGGTACCTACGAGCAGTACTTC. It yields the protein CASSYSGTGTYEQYF.

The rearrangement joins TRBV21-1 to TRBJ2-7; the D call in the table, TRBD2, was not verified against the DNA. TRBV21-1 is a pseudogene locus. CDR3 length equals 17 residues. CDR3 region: CASSKLQGTKVSYEQYF. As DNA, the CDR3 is TGTGCCAGCAGCAAACTCCAGGGGACTAAAGTTTCCTACGAGCAGTACTTC.

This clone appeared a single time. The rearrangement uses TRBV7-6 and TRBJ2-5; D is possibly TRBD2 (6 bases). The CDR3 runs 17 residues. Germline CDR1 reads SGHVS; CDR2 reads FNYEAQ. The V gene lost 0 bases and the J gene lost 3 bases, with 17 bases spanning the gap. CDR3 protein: CASSLAGLLLAKETQYF. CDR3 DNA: TGTGCCAGCAGCTTAGCAGGACTACTACTAGCCAAAGAGACCCAGTACTTC. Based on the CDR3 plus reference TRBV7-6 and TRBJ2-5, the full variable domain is GAGVSQSPRYKVTKRGQDVALRCDPISGHVSLYWYRQALGQGPEFLTYFNYEAQQDKSGLPNDRFSAERPEGSISTLTIQRTEQRDSAMYRCASSLAGLLLAKETQYFGPGTRLLVL.

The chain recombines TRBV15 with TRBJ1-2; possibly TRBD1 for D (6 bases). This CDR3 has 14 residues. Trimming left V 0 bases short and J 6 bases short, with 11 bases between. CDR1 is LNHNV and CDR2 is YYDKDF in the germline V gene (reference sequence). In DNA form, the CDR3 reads TGTGCCACCAGCAGAGAAGGGGGGGGGAATGGCTACACCTTC. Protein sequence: CATSREGGGNGYTF.

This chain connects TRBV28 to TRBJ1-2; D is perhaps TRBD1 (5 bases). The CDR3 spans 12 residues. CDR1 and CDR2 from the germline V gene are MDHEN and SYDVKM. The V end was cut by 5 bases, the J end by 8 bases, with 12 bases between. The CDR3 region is CASSPPTEGYTF. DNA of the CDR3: TGTGCCAGCAGTCCACCGACAGAAGGCTACACCTTC.